What follows is one T cell receptor beta chain and its context. The antigen is unknown. The data were obtained in a study of CXCR3-negative and CXCR3-positive naive CD8 T cells. Findings of the study overall: In both naive subsets diversity was comparably high, whereas memory CD8+ cells showed much lower diversity. CXCR3-positive naive cells had more hydrophobic TRB CDR3s than CXCR3-negative naive cells.

CDR1 and CDR2 from the germline V gene are SGHNT and YENEEA. The CDR3 covers 13 residues. CD8+ T cell subsets were each sorted in triplicate, over 250,000 cells apiece. Cells classed as naive CD8+ T cells were CD45RO-CCR7+CD27+CD95-. Researchers prepared the TRB cDNA libraries using 5' RACE with UMI labels. No DNA is given; TCRdb re-called the 5' RACE reads and lists each CDR3 protein once. The sample holds over 100,000 distinct CDR3 sequences. Sequencing was done on a sample of naive CXCR3+ CD8+ T cells from blood. Regarding subset: CD45RO-CCR7+CD27+CD95- naive CD8+ T cells expressing CXCR3 (TNR3+). V usage is TRBV11-3 and J usage is TRBJ2-7. This TCR was sampled from a human donor in good health. Some clones in this sample may be carry-over from other donors' samples. The CDR3 spells CASSLRIDYEQYF.